This TCR beta chain originates from a study of T cell responses to AZD1222 COVID-19 vaccine. As regards this clone: What it binds is not known.

Study conclusions and caveats: Seropositive AZD1222 recipients at baseline numbered only six or seven. Reportedly, close to half of spike-specific TCRs are directed against unmutated variant regions.

Clones were sequenced by immunoSEQ multiplex PCR, and TCRdb holds only the in-frame ones, with some missing. Altogether 120,000 or so clones are present, around 89% being singletons, with the ten largest covering roughly 6.9%. V lost 1 base, J lost 6 bases, and 2 bases stayed unmatched. The CDR3 is 15 residues long. Germline V gives CDR1 MGHDK, CDR2 SYGVNS. The chain combines TRBV25-1 with TRBJ2-7, with 14 bases aligning to TRBD2. The specimen comprised peripheral blood, sampled 28 days after the second AZD1222 dose. The receptor comes from an adult who received the AZD1222 COVID-19 vaccine. The CDR3 here is CASSELTSGRAEQYF. As DNA, the CDR3 is TGTGCCAGCAGTGAATTGACTAGCGGGAGGGCCGAGCAGTACTTC.